The 12 T cell receptor beta chains presented below share a single source sample, sequenced in a study of T cells in narcolepsy. Using immunoSEQ multiplex PCR, the repertoire was profiled, and TCRdb retains in-frame clones only, with some absent. This table holds tens of thousands of clones, approximately 80% found once. Sequencing was done on a sample of CD45RA- memory CD4+ T cells from PBMCs. The receptor source for this set is a human donor with narcolepsy.

V usage is TRBV19 and J usage is TRBJ2-3; the D gene is possibly TRBD1 (7 bases). This CDR3 spans 13 amino acids. CDR1 and CDR2 (germline): LNHDA, SQIVND (reference sequence). Trimming removed 9 bases at V and 11 bases at J, with 21 bases between. For the CDR3, the DNA is TGTGCCAGCCAGACCGACAGGGCGGGAAGGCAGTATTTT. This translates into CASQTDRAGRQYF.

The chain is built from TRBV27 and TRBJ2-1; D possibly corresponds to TRBD1 (7 bases). Germline CDR1 reads MNHEY; CDR2 reads SMNVEV (reference sequence). This CDR3 region has 13 residues. Trimming removed 9 bases from V and 9 bases from J, with 18 bases in between. As DNA, the CDR3 is TGTGCCAGTCAAGGGGGCGGGGTTGTTGAGCAGTTCTTC. Translated, it gives CASQGGGVVEQFF.

This clone was detected a few times. The sample contains more than one DNA sequence encoding this CDR3. The chain combines TRBV19 with TRBJ2-5; D is ambiguous. V was shortened by 3 bases and J by 5 bases, with 4 bases between the two germline ends. This CDR3 contains 11 residues. Germline lookup yields CDR1 LNHDA and CDR2 SQIVND (reference sequence). The CDR3 DNA is TGTGCCAGTAGTATTATGGAGACCCAGTACTTC. It translates to CASSIMETQYF. Full variable domain (rest looked up from reference TRBV19 and TRBJ2-5): DGGITQSPKYLFRKEGQNVTLSCEQNLNHDAMYWYRQDPGQGLRLIYYSQIVNDFQKGDIAEGYSVSREKKESFPLTVTSAQKNPTAFYLCASSIMETQYFGPGTRLLVL.

CDR3 nucleotides: TGTGCCACCAGCAGGGGACAGGGGGAGGGCTACGAGCAGTACTTC. Amino acid sequence: CATSRGQGEGYEQYF. This sequence joins TRBV15 and TRBJ2-7; 11 nucleotides match TRBD1. Germline lookup yields CDR1 LNHNV and CDR2 YYDKDF (reference sequence). CDR3 size: 15 residues. Unmatched junction bases numbered 4, after V lost 3 bases and J lost 3 bases.

V is TRBV7-2 and J is TRBJ2-7; a possible D gene is TRBD1 (6 bases). With 3 bases removed from V and 6 bases from J, the gap between germline ends came to 9 bases. The CDR3 is 12 amino acids. Germline loops: CDR1 SGHTA, CDR2 FQGNSA. The CDR3 sequence: CASSLSRGEQYF. As DNA, the CDR3 is TGTGCCAGCAGCTTGAGCAGGGGCGAGCAGTACTTC.

Only a few counts were recorded for this clone. CDR3 residues: CASSQQGPNEQYF. DNA for the CDR3: TGCGCCAGCAGCCAACAGGGGCCCAACGAGCAGTACTTC. The genes are TRBV5-1 and TRBJ2-7, with 7 positions matching TRBD1. Losses at the gene ends were 4 bases for V and 5 bases for J; bases not matched to a gene: 6. This CDR3 spans 13 amino acids. Germline-derived CDR1 and CDR2 are SGHRS and YFSETQ.

The chain employs TRBV6-1 and TRBJ2-7, with unresolved D. The CDR3 is 15 residues long. From germline, CDR1 is MNHNS and CDR2 SASEGT. V was shortened by 7 bases and J by 3 bases, with 19 bases between the two germline ends. The CDR3 sequence: CASTPGRPLLYEQYF. As DNA, the CDR3 is TGTGCCAGCACCCCGGGCCGACCGCTACTCTACGAGCAGTACTTC.

This chain links TRBV30 with TRBJ2-1, with a possible D match to TRBD2 (6 bases). Trimming pared 2 bases from V and 7 bases from J, leaving 15 bases between. Germline V gene sequence: CDR1 GTSNPN, CDR2 SVGIG (reference sequence). The CDR3 has 14 residues. The CDR3 spells CAWSTAGTANEQFF. CDR3 sequence (DNA): TGTGCCTGGAGTACCGCCGGGACTGCGAATGAGCAGTTCTTC.

The chain uses TRBV4-3 and TRBJ1-4; D possibly corresponds to TRBD1 (6 bases). V lost 0 bases and J lost 8, with 13 bases in between. The CDR3 has 15 amino acids. Germline V lookup: CDR1 LGHNA, CDR2 YSLEER. The CDR3 sequence is CASSQDSRGSEKLFF. CDR3 DNA: TGCGCCAGCAGCCAAGATTCCAGGGGCAGCGAAAAACTGTTTTTT.

The V and J genes are TRBV13 and TRBJ2-5; possible D gene TRBD2, 6 bases. This CDR3 has 13 residues. V lost 6 bases to trimming and J lost 7 bases, with 15 bases between them. Germline V gives CDR1 PRHDT, CDR2 FYEKMQ (reference sequence). CDR3 region: CASRKSSAGTQYF. The CDR3 coding sequence is TGTGCCAGCAGAAAATCTAGCGCCGGGACCCAGTACTTC. Looking up the rest from reference TRBV13 and TRBJ2-5 gives the full variable domain: AAGVIQSPRHLIKEKRETATLKCYPIPRHDTVYWYQQGPGQDPQFLISFYEKMQSDKGSIPDRFSAQQFSDYHSELNMSSLELGDSALYFCASRKSSAGTQYFGPGTRLLVL.

The genes are TRBV5-4 and TRBJ2-5; tentatively, D is TRBD1 or TRBD2 (5 bases each). CDR3 length: 13 residues. The germline V gene has CDR1 SGHNT and CDR2 YYREEE (reference sequence). V was shortened by 7 bases and J by 4 bases, with 14 bases between the two germline ends. The CDR3: CASGNMGVETQYF. The CDR3 coding sequence is TGTGCCAGCGGAAACATGGGGGTAGAGACCCAGTACTTC.

The rearrangement uses TRBV7-2 and TRBJ2-5; TRBD1 matches at 12 bases. The CDR3 totals 16 residues. V shed 5 bases, J shed 5 bases, and the junction held 9 bases outside the gene matches. CDR1 is SGHTA, CDR2 FQGNSA, per germline. The chain's CDR3 is CASSRAGQGASETQYF. The DNA for the CDR3 is TGTGCCAGCAGCCGGGCGGGACAGGGGGCCTCGGAGACCCAGTACTTC.